Each of the 17 T cell receptor beta chains below was sequenced from the same sample in a study of preoperative IRX-2 immunotherapy in early breast cancer. The treatment denotes: preoperative locoregional IRX-2 cytokine immunotherapy. TCRdb's copy holds only in-frame clones and misses some; the assay was immunoSEQ multiplex PCR. The sample consists of tens of thousands of clones, about 83% of them appearing once. The specimen comprised lymph node tissue, sampled before IRX-2 immunotherapy. These receptors were obtained from a human donor with breast cancer.

The chain recombines TRBV23-1 with TRBJ2-7; D call uncertain. TRBV23-1 is placed among ORFs of uncertain function. This CDR3 has 15 residues. The V and J ends lost 6 bases and 5 bases respectively, with 20 bases between them. CDR3 sequence (DNA): TGCGCCAGCAGCCAAGATTTGGGGTGGATGGACGAGCAGTACTTC. Encoded protein: CASSQDLGWMDEQYF.

This chain connects TRBV6-8 to TRBJ1-6; 9 bases are shared with TRBD1. CDR3 size: 17 residues. V dropped 4 bases and J dropped 8; count of bases not matched to a gene: 12. CDR1 and CDR2 (germline): MNHGY, SAAAGT. The CDR3 sequence is CASSFIGGTGRDSPLHF. The CDR3 nucleotides read TGTGCCAGCAGTTTCATAGGCGGGACAGGGAGAGATTCACCCCTCCACTTT.

The chain links TRBV28 to TRBJ1-2; maybe TRBD1 (5 bases). This CDR3 has 15 residues. Germline V gene lookup returns CDR1 MDHEN and CDR2 SYDVKM. Trimming took off 6 bases at V and 2 bases at J, with 16 bases between the two ends. The CDR3 reads CASRTGGGENYGYTF. CDR3 nucleotide sequence: TGTGCCAGCAGGACCGGAGGAGGGGAGAACTATGGCTACACCTTC.

The chain carries TRBV10-2 and TRBJ2-1; 10 bases map to TRBD2. With V trimmed by 1 base and J by 4 bases, 7 bases remained unmatched. CDR3 length equals 17 residues. CDR1 is WSHSY, CDR2 SAAADI, per germline. CDR3 sequence: CASSEWSGGARYNEQFF. CDR3 sequence (DNA): TGCGCCAGCAGTGAGTGGAGCGGGGGGGCACGATACAATGAGCAGTTCTTC.

The chain has TRBV7-6 and TRBJ2-1; 11 bases are a match to TRBD2. Germline lookup yields CDR1 SGHVS and CDR2 FNYEAQ. J gave up 8 bases and V 5 bases, and 5 bases lay outside the gene matches. This CDR3 contains 14 residues. DNA for the CDR3: TGTGCCAGCAGCCGGGGACTAGCGGTCGATGAGCAGTTCTTC. This sequence encodes CASSRGLAVDEQFF.

The rearrangement joins TRBV28 to TRBJ1-2, with unresolved D. The CDR3 sequence is 16 residues long. Trimming removed 3 bases from V and 2 bases from J, with 16 bases in between. CDR1 is MDHEN and CDR2 is SYDVKM in the germline V gene. CDR3 sequence reads: CASSFSRLRSNYGYTF. The CDR3, as DNA: TGTGCCAGCAGTTTCTCACGATTGAGATCAAACTATGGCTACACCTTC.

This clone came up once. J is TRBJ2-3 and V is TRBV5-1, with 8 bases that match TRBD2. In germline, CDR1 is SGHRS, CDR2 YFSETQ. J was trimmed by 2 bases and V by 5 bases; bases with no gene match: 4. The CDR3 is made up of 14 amino acids. The CDR3 here is CASRRGEDTDTQYF. DNA for the CDR3: TGCGCCAGCAGGCGGGGGGAAGACACAGATACGCAGTATTTT.

This chain uses TRBV18 with TRBJ1-6; D may be TRBD1 (6 bases). The length of the CDR3 is 14 residues. Germline CDR1 reads KGHSH; CDR2 reads LQKENI. The V and J ends lost 6 bases and 7 bases respectively, with 13 bases between them. CDR3 protein: CASSRKDRNSPLHF. The CDR3 nucleotides are TGTGCCAGCTCCCGCAAGGACAGAAATTCACCCCTCCACTTT.

In its sample, this clone was seen a few times. The CDR3 here is CASSETGAGEKLFF. CDR3 DNA: TGTGCCAGCAGTGAGACAGGGGCAGGTGAAAAACTGTTTTTT. This chain joins TRBV6-8 and TRBJ1-4; 8 bases match TRBD1. This CDR3 region has 14 residues. Germline lookup yields CDR1 MNHGY and CDR2 SAAAGT. J lost 7 bases, V lost 5 bases, and 6 bases had no gene match.

The chain's CDR3 is CASRVSGSSYNSPLHF. As DNA, the CDR3 is TGTGCCAGCAGGGTGTCGGGGAGCTCCTATAATTCACCCCTCCACTTT. The chain joins TRBV11-3 to TRBJ1-6; no clear D. Trimming removed 6 bases from V and 0 bases from J, with 12 bases in between. The CDR3 covers 16 residues. Germline V gene data show CDR1 as SGHNT and CDR2 as YENEEA.

With respect to this clone: An end of the junction does not agree with germline; a read error may underlie this. The chain uses TRBV19 and TRBJ1-1; 7 positions agree with TRBD1. The CDR3 runs to 13 residues. Germline V gives CDR1 LNHDA, CDR2 SQIVND (reference sequence). CDR3 sequence reads: CASSIPGVGQRLF. The CDR3 DNA follows: TGTGCCAGTAGTATACCGGGTGTGGGACAGCGGCTCTTT.

The chain links TRBV6-8 to TRBJ1-1; D gene unclear. CDR3 length equals 16 residues. V was shortened by 0 bases and J by 0 bases, with 11 bases between the two germline ends. Germline loops: CDR1 MNHGY, CDR2 SAAAGT. The CDR3: CASSYSISDLNTEAFF. DNA of the CDR3: TGTGCCAGCAGTTACTCGATCAGTGACCTGAACACTGAAGCTTTCTTT.

This clone has a handful of counts. The genes are TRBV6-8 and TRBJ2-1; 11 bases match TRBD2. Trimming cost V 6 bases and J 5 bases; bases outside gene matches: 9. CDR3 length equals 16 residues. Germline loops: CDR1 MNHGY, CDR2 SAAAGT. The CDR3 region is CASRGTSGGRNNEQFF. As DNA, the CDR3 is TGTGCCAGCAGGGGTACTAGCGGGGGCCGTAACAATGAGCAGTTCTTC.

The V and J genes are TRBV5-1 and TRBJ1-1; 9 bases line up with TRBD1. In germline, CDR1 is SGHRS, CDR2 YFSETQ. This CDR3 has 14 amino acids. V gave up 0 bases and J gave up 5 bases; unmatched junction bases: 2. CDR3 protein: CASSLVGTGTEAFF. CDR3 bases: TGCGCCAGCAGCTTGGTAGGGACAGGGACTGAAGCTTTCTTT.

V gene TRBV28 combines with J gene TRBJ2-7; 11 bases match TRBD2. After removal of 6 bases from V and 6 bases from J, the junction contained 10 bases not matched to a gene. Germline CDR1 and CDR2: MDHEN and SYDVKM. The CDR3 totals 15 residues. In DNA, the CDR3 is TGTGCCAGCAGAACCGGGGGGACTAGCGGACTCGAGCAGTACTTC. This codes for CASRTGGTSGLEQYF.

The table lists this clone with a few counts. The chain uses TRBV5-1 and TRBJ1-1, with D possibly matching TRBD1 (6 bases). Per the germline V gene, CDR1 is SGHRS and CDR2 is YFSETQ. The CDR3 runs 17 residues. With 2 bases removed from V and 4 bases from J, the gap between germline ends came to 21 bases. Here the CDR3 reads CASSLAGARFGTTEAFF. The CDR3 DNA sequence: TGCGCCAGCAGCTTAGCAGGGGCTAGATTCGGTACCACTGAAGCTTTCTTT. The complete variable domain, with remaining parts taken from reference TRBV5-1 and TRBJ1-1, reads KAGVTQTPRYLIKTRGQQVTLSCSPISGHRSVSWYQQTPGQGLQFLFEYFSETQRNKGNFPGRFSGRQFSNSRSEMNVSTLELGDSALYLCASSLAGARFGTTEAFFGQGTRLTVV.

This chain's CDR3 is CASSSRGWRNTEAFF. The CDR3 region has the DNA TGTGCCAGCAGCTCTCGAGGGTGGAGGAACACTGAAGCTTTCTTT. The rearrangement joins TRBV11-3 to TRBJ1-1; D ambiguous. Trimming left V 4 bases short and J 1 base short, with 13 bases between. This CDR3 comprises 15 residues. Germline V gene data show CDR1 as SGHNT and CDR2 as YENEEA.